These 16 T cell receptor beta chains share one sample of origin, sequenced in a study of cytomegalovirus exposure and HLA in healthy donors. With 60 Vbeta and 13 Jbeta primers, the PCR was carried out. Generated by immunoSEQ multiplex PCR, the TCRdb table keeps only in-frame clones and is missing some. The sample records just under 65,000 clones, over 75% being singletons. Sequenced: PBMCs. The receptors here all came from a woman younger than 45 in good health and CMV-seronegative.

J is TRBJ2-5 and V is TRBV5-4; TRBD1 aligns across 10 bases. Trimming cost V 4 bases and J 3 bases; bases outside gene matches: 0. Per the germline V gene, CDR1 is SGHNT and CDR2 is YYREEE (reference sequence). The CDR3 is 13 residues long. The CDR3 DNA sequence: TGTGCCAGCAGCGGGACAGGGGAAGAGACCCAGTACTTC. Encoded protein: CASSGTGEETQYF.

V is TRBV11-2 and J is TRBJ2-7; D is possibly TRBD2 (6 bases). This CDR3 comprises 16 residues. The germline CDR1 and CDR2 sequences are SGHAT and FQNNGV. The V and J ends lost 5 bases and 4 bases respectively, with 21 bases between them. In nucleotides, the CDR3 is TGTGCCAGCAGCGCGTATACCCGGGACTTACATTACGAGCAGTACTTC. This gives the protein CASSAYTRDLHYEQYF.

The chain joins TRBV4-1 to TRBJ2-3; unclear D gene. CDR3 size: 14 residues. CDR1 and CDR2 (germline): MGHRA, YSYEKL. The V gene lost 4 bases and the J gene lost 3 bases, with 11 bases spanning the gap. The CDR3 DNA sequence: TGCGCCAGCAGCCCCGCTGACTCAACAGATACGCAGTATTTT. It specifies CASSPADSTDTQYF.

The chain combines TRBV19 with TRBJ1-1; possible D gene TRBD1, 6 bases. With 7 bases removed from V and 7 bases from J, the gap between germline ends came to 16 bases. CDR1 and CDR2 from the germline V gene are LNHDA and SQIVND (reference sequence). This CDR3 is built from 13 residues. CDR3 nucleotides: TGTGCCAGTAAGACGGACAGTGCGAGTGAAGCTTTCTTT. Translated, it gives CASKTDSASEAFF.

V and J are TRBV2 and TRBJ2-5, with D possibly matching TRBD1 (6 bases). Germline loops: CDR1 SNHLY, CDR2 FYNNEI. V was pared by 6 bases and J by 2 bases, with 13 bases between. The CDR3 totals 14 residues. The CDR3 loop reads CASRSTGRQETQYF. The CDR3 DNA reads as TGTGCCAGCAGGAGCACAGGGCGACAAGAGACCCAGTACTTC. Combining the CDR3 with reference TRBV2 and TRBJ2-5 gives the whole variable domain EPEVTQTPSHQVTQMGQEVILRCVPISNHLYFYWYRQILGQKVEFLVSFYNNEISEKSEIFDDQFSVERPDGSNFTLKIRSTKLEDSAMYFCASRSTGRQETQYFGPGTRLLVL.

The chain is built from TRBV9 and TRBJ1-1; D perhaps matches TRBD1 (5 bases). Germline CDR1 reads SGDLS; CDR2 reads YYNGEE. Trimming left V 0 bases short and J 0 bases short, with 9 bases between. The CDR3 contains 15 residues. The CDR3 nucleotides read TGTGCCAGCAGCGTAGGCGGGGGGATGAACACTGAAGCTTTCTTT. The encoded protein is CASSVGGGMNTEAFF.

In its sample, this clone was seen once. At the DNA level, this CDR3 is encoded by other sequences in the same sample as well. The CDR3 DNA sequence: TGTGCCAGCAGCGTAGCATCATCCTACGAGCAGTACTTC. Translated, it gives CASSVASSYEQYF. This chain connects TRBV9 to TRBJ2-7; no clear D. CDR3 length: 13 amino acids. Germline CDR1 and CDR2: SGDLS and YYNGEE. V was clipped by 0 bases and J by 1 base, with 5 bases between them.

This clone was observed a handful of times. In nucleotides, the CDR3 is TGCGCCAGCAGCCAAGTTCTTGGGGCCGCAACTAATGAAAAACTGTTTTTT. This translates into CASSQVLGAATNEKLFF. The chain has TRBV4-1 and TRBJ1-4, with TRBD1 as a possible D gene (5 bases). Germline CDR1 MGHRA, CDR2 YSYEKL. Between the trimmed V and J ends, which lost 1 base and 0 bases, there was a span of 12 bases. There are 17 residues in the CDR3.

This chain links TRBV28 with TRBJ1-5, with D possibly TRBD1 on 5 matching bases. The germline V gene encodes CDR1 MDHEN and CDR2 SYDVKM. Trimming took 2 bases from V and 1 from J, leaving 9 bases between them. This CDR3 comprises 15 residues. The CDR3 DNA follows: TGTGCCAGCAGTTTAGCAGGGCCGAGCAATCAGCCCCAGCATTTT. This codes for CASSLAGPSNQPQHF.

Worth noting for this clone: This sample includes further DNA sequences coding for the same CDR3. The CDR3: CASSLGGAGYTF. CDR3 bases: TGTGCCAGCAGCTTGGGCGGTGCGGGCTACACCTTC. The chain couples TRBV5-6 to TRBJ1-2, with no clear D. The CDR3 spans 12 residues. Looked up from germline, CDR1 is SGHDT and CDR2 is YYEEEE. The V end lost 0 bases, the J end lost 8 bases, and 8 bases lay between the germline ends.

This chain connects TRBV7-9 to TRBJ1-1; 8 bases fit TRBD1. The trim removed 3 bases at V and 6 bases at J, leaving 15 bases unmatched. CDR1 is SEHNR and CDR2 is FQNEAQ in the germline V gene (reference sequence). The CDR3 sequence is 17 residues long. In nucleotides, the CDR3 is TGTGCCAGCAGCTTCCCTCAGACGCAGGGGGCGATAGCTGAAGCTTTCTTT. Residues: CASSFPQTQGAIAEAFF.

To note about this clone: One end of the junction fails to match germline, which may point to a read error. At the DNA level, this CDR3 is encoded by other sequences in the same sample as well. The V call is TRBV29-1, the J call TRBJ1-2; TRBD1 aligns across 8 bases. CDR3 size: 12 residues. CDR1 and CDR2 from the germline V gene are SQVTM and ANQGSEA. As DNA, the CDR3 is TGCAGCGTCGAAGACAGGGGTTATGGCTACACCTTC. Encoded protein: CSVEDRGYGYTF.

The chain joins TRBV6-5 to TRBJ2-3; the match to TRBD2 covers 7 bases. Germline V CDR1 and CDR2: MNHEY, SVGAGI. The CDR3 runs to 15 residues. V shed 6 bases and J 5 bases; nucleotides not matched to a gene: 11. In nucleotides, the CDR3 is TGTGCCAGCAGCCTCGGGGGGAGAAGAGGAGATACGCAGTATTTT. This gives the protein CASSLGGRRGDTQYF.

The rearrangement uses TRBV6-1 and TRBJ2-6; TRBD2 might be the D (5 bases). This CDR3 contains 18 residues. Per the germline V gene, CDR1 is MNHNS and CDR2 is SASEGT. V dropped 1 base and J dropped 1 base, with 14 bases sitting between them. CDR3 residues: CASSEVPLGASGANVLTF. The CDR3 region has the DNA TGTGCCAGCAGTGAAGTACCTCTGGGAGCTTCTGGGGCCAACGTCCTGACTTTC.

This chain connects TRBV7-2 to TRBJ2-1, with TRBD1 matching over 7 bases. The V and J ends lost 5 bases and 6 bases, in that order; junction bases with no gene match: 10. The germline V gene encodes CDR1 SGHTA and CDR2 FQGNSA. The CDR3 covers 15 residues. Here the CDR3 DNA reads TGTGCCAGCAGCCCGTATGAGACAGGGTCCAATGAGCAGTTCTTC. Protein product: CASSPYETGSNEQFF.

V gene TRBV7-9 combines with J gene TRBJ2-7; tentative D call: TRBD1 (5 bases). Germline CDR1 is SEHNR and CDR2 is FQNEAQ (reference sequence). V lost 2 bases and J 2 bases, leaving 10 bases between the germline ends. The CDR3 length is 14 residues. DNA for the CDR3: TGTGCCAGCAGCTTAACGGACACCACCTACGAGCAGTACTTC. This encodes CASSLTDTTYEQYF.